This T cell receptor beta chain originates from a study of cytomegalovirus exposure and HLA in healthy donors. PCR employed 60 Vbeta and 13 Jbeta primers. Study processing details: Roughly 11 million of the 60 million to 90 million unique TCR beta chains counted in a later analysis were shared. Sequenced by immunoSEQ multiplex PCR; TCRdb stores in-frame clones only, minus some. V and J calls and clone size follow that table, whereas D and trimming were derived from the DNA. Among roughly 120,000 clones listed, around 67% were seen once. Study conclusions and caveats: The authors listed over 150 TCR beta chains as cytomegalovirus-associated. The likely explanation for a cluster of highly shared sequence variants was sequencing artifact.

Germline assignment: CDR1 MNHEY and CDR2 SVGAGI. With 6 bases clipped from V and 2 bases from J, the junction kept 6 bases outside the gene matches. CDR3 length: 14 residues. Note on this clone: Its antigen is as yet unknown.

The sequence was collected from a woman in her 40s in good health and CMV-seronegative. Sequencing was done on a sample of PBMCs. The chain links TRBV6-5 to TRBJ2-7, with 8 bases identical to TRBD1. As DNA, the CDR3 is TGTGCCAGCAGCCGATGGACAGGGACCTACGAGCAGTACTTC. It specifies CASSRWTGTYEQYF.